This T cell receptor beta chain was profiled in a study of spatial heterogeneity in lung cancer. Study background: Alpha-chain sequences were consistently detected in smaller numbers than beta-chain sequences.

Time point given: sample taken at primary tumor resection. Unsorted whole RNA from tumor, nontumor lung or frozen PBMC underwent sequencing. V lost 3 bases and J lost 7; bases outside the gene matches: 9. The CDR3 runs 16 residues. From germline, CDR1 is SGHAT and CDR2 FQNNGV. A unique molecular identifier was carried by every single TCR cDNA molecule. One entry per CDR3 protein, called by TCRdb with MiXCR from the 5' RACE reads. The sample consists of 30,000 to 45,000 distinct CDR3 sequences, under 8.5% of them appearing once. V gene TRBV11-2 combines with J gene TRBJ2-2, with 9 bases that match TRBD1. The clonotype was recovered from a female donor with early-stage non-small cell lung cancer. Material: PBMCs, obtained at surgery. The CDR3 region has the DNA TGTGCCAGCAGCTTCGATGGGACAGGGTATAGCGGGGAGCTGTTTTTT. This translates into CASSFDGTGYSGELFF.